This TCR beta chain was captured in a study of blood T cell repertoires in COVID-19. Study summary: T cells, B-cell-depleted T cells, or PBMCs provided the cDNA or gDNA that served as material.

Original data processing: Estimates of nucleated cell counts were drawn from the amplification of reference gene primers. Here immunoSEQ multiplex PCR was the method, and the copy in TCRdb shows in-frame clones only, minus some. V and J calls and clone size are given by that table; D and trimming were obtained from the DNA. Of about 130,000 clones in the sample, about four fifths were seen once. The CDR3 has 14 amino acids. The V gene end was trimmed by 6 bases and the J gene end by 10 bases; junction bases not matched to a gene: 8. Germline V lookup: CDR1 SQVTM, CDR2 ANQGSEA. V gene TRBV29-1 combines with J gene TRBJ2-1; 14 bases fit TRBD2. Sample: peripheral blood. The receptor's source is a man aged 80 or over with acute or convalescent COVID-19. For the CDR3, the DNA is TGCAGCGTAAAAGTAGGACTAGCGGGAGGAGAGCAGTTCTTC. Its protein is CSVKVGLAGGEQFF.